This T cell receptor beta chain was retrieved from a study of PD-1 blockade in classical Hodgkin lymphoma. Study observations and caveats: Possible causes of repertoire differences, disease activity or prior therapy, remain undefined. Newly diagnosed patients had baseline TCR diversity that was reportedly lower than that of healthy donors.

The time point: newly diagnosed, previously untreated cHL patient sample. Newly diagnosed classical Hodgkin lymphoma PBMCs, still untreated, provided the comparison samples. As for this clone: The antigen is undetermined.

Germline-derived CDR1 and CDR2 are GTSNPN and SVGIG (reference sequence). The CDR3 length is 13 residues. The junction had 6 bases not matched to a gene; V was cut back by 2 bases and J by 13 bases. Repertoires were generated with immunoSEQ multiplex PCR, while TCRdb's copy carries only in-frame clones and drops some. The sample yields approximately 35,000 clones, 85% to 95% seen once. This TCR came from a human donor with classical Hodgkin lymphoma. The chain combines TRBV30 with TRBJ2-1; 12 nucleotides align to TRBD2. What was sequenced was peripheral blood mononuclear cells (PBMCs). The CDR3 DNA is TGTGCCTGGAGTACTTCTAGCGGGAGGGCCCAGTTCTTC. As protein: CAWSTSSGRAQFF.